The clone carrying this T cell receptor beta chain was counted a few times. Each CDR3 protein is one row after TCRdb ran MiXCR on the 5' RACE reads. The sample consists of about 500,000 distinct CDR3 sequences, roughly 20% of them appearing once. The sample comes from a study of T-cell memory formation after mild COVID-19. As for the study in general: Among the donors, TCR clusters were largely specific to each donor.

V was pared by 5 bases and J by 5 bases, with 8 bases of the junction left unmatched. The CDR3 sequence is 15 residues long. Looked up from germline, CDR1 is SGHRS and CDR2 is YFSETQ. The receptor's source is an adult woman who had mild COVID-19 (a few samples of this study predate the infection). Cell type and time point are not known. The chain combines TRBV5-1 with TRBJ2-3, with 10 nucleotides matching TRBD1. Sequenced: PBMCs or a T cell subset sorted from them (not recorded which). In DNA form, the CDR3 reads TGCGCCAGCAGGTCCCGCGGGACAGGGGAAGATACGCAGTATTTT. It codes for CASRSRGTGEDTQYF.